The 13 T cell receptor beta chains reported below all come from one sample, sequenced in a study of blood T cell repertoires in COVID-19. The table came from immunoSEQ multiplex PCR; TCRdb's copy has only in-frame clones and leaves some out. Of roughly 80,000 clones listed, over 75% were seen once; the top ten hold over 9.5%. The sequencing input was peripheral blood. The receptors originated from a human donor in a cohort sampled during active COVID-19.

The chain couples TRBV7-8 to TRBJ2-7; D may be TRBD2 (5 bases). Germline CDR1 and CDR2: SGHVS and FQNEAQ. The CDR3 is 16 residues long. Between the trimmed V and J ends, which lost 1 base and 0 bases, there was a span of 13 bases. This CDR3 is CASSLEGGRPSYEQYF. The CDR3 DNA follows: TGTGCCAGCAGCTTAGAGGGCGGGCGCCCCTCCTACGAGCAGTACTTC.

The CDR3 DNA is TGTGCCAGCAGCGTCGTAGGCACAGATACGCAGTATTTT. It is translated as CASSVVGTDTQYF. The V and J genes are TRBV7-9 and TRBJ2-3, with D unresolved. Trimming pared 5 bases from V and 1 base from J, leaving 7 bases between. Germline values: CDR1 SEHNR, CDR2 FQNEAQ (reference sequence). The CDR3 covers 13 residues.

V usage is TRBV6-2 or TRBV6-3 and J usage is TRBJ2-7; D is perhaps TRBD1 (5 bases). The germline gives CDR1 MNHEY, CDR2 SVGEGT. CDR3 length: 12 amino acids. V was clipped by 4 bases and J by 4 bases, with 8 bases between them. Here the CDR3 reads CASSLTEYEQYF. The CDR3 region has the DNA TGTGCCAGCAGTTTGACAGAGTACGAGCAGTACTTC.

V and J are TRBV11-1 and TRBJ2-3; tentatively, D is TRBD1 (5 bases). Germline V lookup: CDR1 SGHAT, CDR2 FQDESV (reference sequence). CDR3 length: 16 residues. Deletions cut 0 bases from V and 5 bases from J, with 15 bases between. CDR3 loop: CASSLAHKGHGDTQYF. The DNA for the CDR3 is TGTGCCAGCAGCTTAGCTCACAAGGGGCATGGAGATACGCAGTATTTT.

This chain connects TRBV5-1 to TRBJ2-2, with 9 bases lining up with TRBD1. There are 15 residues in the CDR3. The germline CDR1 and CDR2 sequences are SGHRS and YFSETQ. Losses at the gene ends were 0 bases for V and 5 bases for J; bases not matched to a gene: 2. CDR3 nucleotide sequence: TGCGCCAGCAGCTTGGGGACAGGGGAGACCGGGGAGCTGTTTTTT. Protein product: CASSLGTGETGELFF.

This clone was found once. The chain uses TRBV10-3 and TRBJ1-1, with D tentatively TRBD1 (6 bases). The germline V and J ends were trimmed by 2 bases and 0 bases, with 10 bases remaining between them. Germline V gene sequence: CDR1 ENHRY, CDR2 SYGVKD. The CDR3 contains 15 residues. CDR3 coding DNA: TGTGCCATCAGTGAGCCGGACAGATTGAACACTGAAGCTTTCTTT. It is translated as CAISEPDRLNTEAFF.

The genes are TRBV30 and TRBJ2-7, with 10 positions matching TRBD1. V trimming: 2 bases; J trimming: 6 bases; junction bases outside the gene matches: 7. CDR3 length: 14 residues. Germline V gene sequence: CDR1 GTSNPN, CDR2 SVGIG (reference sequence). The CDR3 sequence: CAWSPGQGWGEQYF. DNA for the CDR3: TGTGCCTGGAGTCCGGGACAGGGGTGGGGCGAGCAGTACTTC. Full variable domain (outside the CDR3, taken from reference TRBV30 and TRBJ2-7): SQTIHQWPATLVQPVGSPLSLECTVEGTSNPNLYWYRQAAGRGLQLLFYSVGIGQISSEVPQNLSASRPQDRQFILSSKKLLLSDSGFYLCAWSPGQGWGEQYFGPGTRLTVT.

This chain connects TRBV18 to TRBJ1-1, with a tentative D call TRBD1 (5 bases). Per the germline V gene, CDR1 is KGHSH and CDR2 is LQKENI. The CDR3 spans 14 residues. Between the trimmed V and J ends, which lost 0 bases and 4 bases, there was a span of 9 bases. In DNA form, the CDR3 reads TGTGCCAGCTCACCACCGGGGGGGAGCACTGAAGCTTTCTTT. Residues: CASSPPGGSTEAFF.

The J gene is TRBJ2-7, the V gene TRBV14, with TRBD1 matching over 8 bases. CDR1 is SGHDN and CDR2 is FVKESK in the germline V gene. J gave up 5 bases and V 3 bases, and 3 bases lay outside the gene matches. The CDR3 extends over 13 amino acids. CDR3 region: CASSQGQAHEQYF. CDR3 coding DNA: TGTGCCAGCAGCCAGGGACAGGCCCACGAGCAGTACTTC.

The chain carries TRBV6-5 and TRBJ1-2; D is unresolved. Germline CDR1 and CDR2: MNHEY and SVGAGI. Trimming took 11 bases from V and 4 from J, leaving 23 bases between them. The CDR3 has 15 amino acids. The CDR3 DNA follows: TGTGCCCACTCCGGTGTTTCCGCGTCGTTCTATGGCTACACCTTC. Protein product: CAHSGVSASFYGYTF.

The CDR3 DNA reads as TGTGCCAGTAGTCAGGGGCGCGGGAACACTGAAGCTTTCTTT. Its protein product is CASSQGRGNTEAFF. This chain links TRBV19 with TRBJ1-1, with TRBD1 as a possible D gene (6 bases). The CDR3 is 14 residues long. Germline CDR1 is LNHDA and CDR2 is SQIVND (reference sequence). Trimming pared 5 bases from V and 1 base from J, leaving 11 bases between.

The rearrangement uses TRBV15 and TRBJ1-4, with D possibly being TRBD1 (6 bases). The V gene's germline CDR1 is LNHNV and CDR2 YYDKDF (reference sequence). The CDR3 extends over 15 amino acids. V was shortened by 5 bases and J by 1 base, with 11 bases between the two germline ends. The CDR3 DNA reads as TGTGCCACCAGCCCAGGACAGAGAACTAATGAAAAACTGTTTTTT. This gives the protein CATSPGQRTNEKLFF. Drawing the rest from reference TRBV15 and TRBJ1-4, the complete variable domain is DAMVIQNPRYQVTQFGKPVTLSCSQTLNHNVMYWYQQKSSQAPKLLFHYYDKDFNNEADTPDNFQSRRPNTSFCFLDIRSPGLGDTAMYLCATSPGQRTNEKLFFGSGTQLSVL.

V is TRBV5-4 and J is TRBJ1-2; 8 bases line up with TRBD1. CDR3 length: 14 residues. In germline, CDR1 is SGHNT, CDR2 YYREEE (reference sequence). The J segment lost 4 bases and the V segment lost 4 bases, leaving 6 bases of the junction unmatched. CDR3 DNA: TGTGCCAGCAGCGGACAGGGTCTGGGCTATGGCTACACCTTC. It translates to CASSGQGLGYGYTF. Looking up the rest from reference TRBV5-4 and TRBJ1-2 gives the full variable domain: ETGVTQSPTHLIKTRGQQVTLRCSSQSGHNTVSWYQQALGQGPQFIFQYYREEENGRGNFPPRFSGLQFPNYSSELNVNALELDDSALYLCASSGQGLGYGYTFGSGTRLTVV.